These T cell receptor beta chains were read from a single sample in a study of cytomegalovirus exposure and HLA in healthy donors. Libraries were prepared by immunoSEQ multiplex PCR; TCRdb keeps only in-frame clonotypes and omits some of them. This sample has about 76,000 clones, with roughly 76% found just once. Sequenced sample: PBMCs. The receptors were sampled from a male donor in good health and CMV-seropositive. Both conserved end residues are part of each CDR3. D genes are given only for firm matches. The size entry is marked missing in some rows and otherwise reads once, few, many or a size class.

v_gene	abundance	j_gene	d_gene	CDR3nt	CDR3aa
TRBV7-2	NA	TRBJ1-2	NA	TGTGCCAGCAGCTGGTCGACAGGAGTAAACTATGGCTACACCTTC	CASSWSTGVNYGYTF
TRBV4-3	NA	TRBJ2-7	NA	TGCGCCAGCAGCCAAACGAGGGGGGGGGAGCAGTACTTC	CASSQTRGGEQYF
TRBV12-5	NA	TRBJ1-1	NA	TGTGCTAGTGGTTCGGGACTCCCCGTGGGTGAAGCTTTCTTT	CASGSGLPVGEAFF
TRBV7-6	few	TRBJ2-3	TRBD1	TGTGCCAGCAGCTTTCCCGGGACAGGGGGCAAAGATACGCAGTATTTT	CASSFPGTGGKDTQYF
TRBV30	NA	TRBJ1-2	TRBD1	TGTGCCTGGAGTTCCCTGGGGAGAGGGGGCCAAGGGTATGGCTACACCTTC	CAWSSLGRGGQGYGYTF
TRBV7-8	few	TRBJ1-1	TRBD1	TGTGCCAGCACCCAGGGGGGTTTAGTCATGAACACTGAAGCTTTCTTT	CASTQGGLVMNTEAFF
TRBV19	NA	TRBJ2-7	TRBD1	TGTGCCAGTAGTAACGACAGGGCCCACGAGCAGTACTTC	CASSNDRAHEQYF
TRBV27	NA	TRBJ1-1	TRBD1	TGTGCCAGCAGTCCCACCCGGACAGGCCTAGAAGCTTTCTTT	CASSPTRTGLEAFF
TRBV2	NA	TRBJ2-7	TRBD1	TGTGCCAGCAGGTGGGACAGGGGCTCCTACGAGCAGTACTTC	CASRWDRGSYEQYF
TRBV5-5	NA	TRBJ2-2	NA	TGTGCCAGCAGCTTGACCGGGTACACCGGGGAGCTGTTTTTT	CASSLTGYTGELFF
TRBV6-5	NA	TRBJ1-6	NA	TGTGCCAGCGCCCGGGGTCGGATGGAATCACCCCTCCACTTT	CASARGRMESPLHF
TRBV7-2	NA	TRBJ2-3	TRBD2	TGTGCCAGCAGCTTAACGGCTAGCGGGAGTCACACAGATACGCAGTATTTT	CASSLTASGSHTDTQYF
TRBV9	NA	TRBJ1-3	NA	TGTGCCAGCAGCGTATCTCAGGGGAACTCTGGAAACACCATATATTTT	CASSVSQGNSGNTIYF
TRBV9	few	TRBJ2-3	TRBD2	TGTGCCAGCAGCGTAGGCCTAGCGGGCGTCGCAGATACGCAGTATTTT	CASSVGLAGVADTQYF
TRBV5-5	NA	TRBJ1-1	NA	TGTGCCAGCAGCTGGGCCGGGAGGAACACTGAAGCTTTCTTT	CASSWAGRNTEAFF